The 17 T cell receptor beta chains in this list originate from one sample, sequenced in a study of shared clonotypes between healthy human individuals. TCRdb's copy holds only in-frame clones and misses some; the assay was immunoSEQ multiplex PCR. The sample lists about 1.5 million clones; 96% were seen once. Material: naive CD4+ T cells sorted from blood. Subset specified: CD45RA+ positively selected. The receptors originated from a man aged 25 to 40 in good health.

The CDR3 bases are TGTGCCAGCAGCCAAGAGGAGGGGGACCTGGTTGGCGGCGAGCAGTACTTC. Encoded protein: CASSQEEGDLVGGEQYF. The chain carries TRBV4-2 and TRBJ2-7; the D gene could be TRBD1 or TRBD2 (6 bases each). Germline values: CDR1 LGHNA, CDR2 YNFKEQ. V was trimmed by 0 bases and J by 6 bases, leaving 21 bases between them. The CDR3 contains 17 residues.

The chain uses TRBV27 and TRBJ2-7; no clear D gene. This CDR3 has 17 residues. Looked up from germline, CDR1 is MNHEY and CDR2 is SMNVEV (reference sequence). The germline V and J ends were trimmed by 4 bases and 5 bases, with 24 bases remaining between them. The CDR3 nucleotides are TGTGCCAGCAGTTCCCCCTTTACCGGGCCCCGAACACACGAGCAGTACTTC. It codes for CASSSPFTGPRTHEQYF.

This rearrangement joins TRBV27 to TRBJ2-7; 10 bases fit TRBD1. V lost 7 bases and J lost 5; bases outside the gene matches: 14. The CDR3 contains 16 residues. The V gene's germline CDR1 is MNHEY and CDR2 SMNVEV (reference sequence). Here the CDR3 DNA reads TGTGCCAGCAAATCGGTCGGGACAGGGGTATTCCACGAGCAGTACTTC. It translates to CASKSVGTGVFHEQYF.

This clone was observed a single time. The rearrangement links TRBV4-3 to TRBJ2-1; 15 nucleotides line up with TRBD2. V lost 5 bases and J lost 4; bases outside the gene matches: 6. This CDR3 spans 17 amino acids. CDR1 and CDR2 (germline): LGHNA, YSLEER. The CDR3 DNA follows: TGCGCCAGCAGCTCTGGACTAGCGGGAGGGCAGTACAATGAGCAGTTCTTC. It yields the protein CASSSGLAGGQYNEQFF.

The rearrangement joins TRBV4-3 to TRBJ2-3; TRBD1 is a possible D gene (6 bases). From germline, CDR1 is LGHNA and CDR2 YSLEER. This CDR3 region has 14 residues. V shed 4 bases and J shed 0 bases, with 8 bases lying between them. CDR3 sequence (DNA): TGCGCCAGCAGCCCAGGGGACAGCACAGATACGCAGTATTTT. Encoded protein: CASSPGDSTDTQYF.

The rearrangement joins TRBV7-8 to TRBJ1-2; D is unclear. Germline-derived CDR1 and CDR2 are SGHVS and FQNEAQ. Trimming left V 0 bases short and J 8 bases short, with 13 bases between. CDR3 length: 14 residues. In DNA form, the CDR3 reads TGTGCCAGCAGCTTAGCGGCCCCGGAGAGCGGCTACACCTTC. Its protein is CASSLAAPESGYTF.

V gene TRBV19 combines with J gene TRBJ2-1, with 8 bases fitting TRBD1. J gave up 6 bases and V 7 bases, and 23 bases lay outside the gene matches. This CDR3 comprises 19 residues. CDR1 is LNHDA and CDR2 is SQIVND in the germline V gene (reference sequence). The CDR3 loop is CASTLRGPGGHDPRNEQFF. CDR3 sequence (DNA): TGTGCCAGTACCCTCCGGGGCCCAGGGGGCCACGACCCCCGCAATGAGCAGTTCTTC.

The chain combines TRBV4-1 with TRBJ1-2; weak D call: TRBD1 (5 bases). The CDR3 contains 14 residues. Germline loops: CDR1 MGHRA, CDR2 YSYEKL. V was clipped by 5 bases and J by 8 bases, with 18 bases between them. The CDR3 coding sequence is TGCGCCAGCAGCACCCGGGACGCTCGGGGGGGCTACACCTTC. It yields the protein CASSTRDARGGYTF.

The CDR3 nucleotides are TGCGCCAGCAGCTCCCGCCTACGCGCAGATACGCAGTATTTT. Residues: CASSSRLRADTQYF. The V gene is TRBV5-1, the J gene TRBJ2-3; D gene unclear. V lost 3 bases and J 4 bases, leaving 12 bases between the germline ends. There are 14 residues in the CDR3. CDR1 is SGHRS, CDR2 YFSETQ, per germline.

The chain combines TRBV19 with TRBJ1-1, with D unclear. The V end lost 9 bases, the J end lost 3 bases, and 17 bases lay between the germline ends. Germline CDR1 reads LNHDA; CDR2 reads SQIVND (reference sequence). The CDR3 totals 14 residues. CDR3 nucleotides: TGTGCCAGCTCGATGGGGTCGGGGTACACTGAAGCTTTCTTT. Protein sequence: CASSMGSGYTEAFF. The whole variable domain, filled in from reference TRBV19 and TRBJ1-1, reads DGGITQSPKYLFRKEGQNVTLSCEQNLNHDAMYWYRQDPGQGLRLIYYSQIVNDFQKGDIAEGYSVSREKKESFPLTVTSAQKNPTAFYLCASSMGSGYTEAFFGQGTRLTVV.

Concerning this clone itself: This CDR3 is also generated by other DNA sequences in the sample. The CDR3 reads CASSPGQYSNQPQHF. The CDR3 nucleotides are TGCGCCAGCAGCCCCGGACAGTATAGCAATCAGCCCCAGCATTTT. The chain has TRBV5-1 and TRBJ1-5; weak D call: TRBD1 (6 bases). This CDR3 has 15 amino acids. V was clipped by 4 bases and J by 0 bases, with 11 bases between them. CDR1 is SGHRS, CDR2 YFSETQ, per germline.

V is TRBV4-3 and J is TRBJ2-3; D is tentatively TRBD1 or TRBD2 (5 bases each). The CDR3 consists of 16 residues. V was trimmed by 0 bases and J by 5 bases, leaving 15 bases between them. The germline V gene encodes CDR1 LGHNA and CDR2 YSLEER. CDR3 DNA sequence: TGCGCCAGCAGCCAAGACTCCGGGACCCGGGGAGATACGCAGTATTTT. Its translation: CASSQDSGTRGDTQYF.

The J gene is TRBJ2-3, the V gene TRBV5-1; maybe TRBD1 (6 bases). The CDR3 spans 15 residues. V was cut by 7 bases and J by 0 bases, with 15 bases left in between. Germline CDR1 and CDR2: SGHRS and YFSETQ. CDR3: CASFLSGTSTDTQYF. The CDR3 bases are TGCGCCAGCTTCCTCTCCGGGACAAGCACAGATACGCAGTATTTT.

The chain is built from TRBV4-3 and TRBJ1-2; tentative D call: TRBD1 (5 bases). CDR1 and CDR2 from the germline V gene are LGHNA and YSLEER. The CDR3 is 15 residues long. V was clipped by 0 bases and J by 4 bases, with 12 bases between them. The CDR3 here is CASSQDHIGGYGYTF. CDR3 in DNA: TGCGCCAGCAGCCAAGATCATATCGGGGGCTATGGCTACACCTTC.

This rearrangement joins TRBV28 to TRBJ1-1; TRBD1 matches 11 bases. Germline V gene sequence: CDR1 MDHEN, CDR2 SYDVKM. Unmatched junction bases numbered 5, after V lost 3 bases and J lost 5 bases. This CDR3 has 15 residues. The CDR3 region is CASSFHRDRGTEAFF. The CDR3 nucleotides are TGTGCCAGCAGTTTCCACCGGGACAGGGGGACTGAAGCTTTCTTT.

The gene calls are TRBV18 and TRBJ2-1; D may be TRBD2 (6 bases). The germline V gene has CDR1 KGHSH and CDR2 LQKENI. The CDR3 spans 16 residues. V was cut by 3 bases and J by 6 bases, with 18 bases left in between. CDR3 in DNA: TGTGCCAGCTCACCCAAAGCGGTAGCGGTGGGCAATGAGCAGTTCTTC. This translates into CASSPKAVAVGNEQFF.

The DNA of the CDR3 is TGCGCCAGCCGGACTAGCGGGACTAGCACAGATACGCAGTATTTT. Its protein product is CASRTSGTSTDTQYF. The V and J genes are TRBV5-1 and TRBJ2-3, with 12 bases that match TRBD2. The germline V gene has CDR1 SGHRS and CDR2 YFSETQ. This CDR3 contains 15 residues. Germline trimming cut 7 bases from V and 0 bases from J; bases unmatched to any gene: 3.